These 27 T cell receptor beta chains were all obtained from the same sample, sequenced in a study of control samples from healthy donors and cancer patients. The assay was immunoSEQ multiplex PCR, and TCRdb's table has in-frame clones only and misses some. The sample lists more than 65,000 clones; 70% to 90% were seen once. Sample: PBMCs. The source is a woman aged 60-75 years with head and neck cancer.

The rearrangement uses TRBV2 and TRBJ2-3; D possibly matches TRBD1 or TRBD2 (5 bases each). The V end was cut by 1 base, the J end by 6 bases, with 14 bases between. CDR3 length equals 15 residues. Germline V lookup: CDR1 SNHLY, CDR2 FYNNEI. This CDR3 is CASSEGSRDADTQYF. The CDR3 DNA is TGTGCCAGCAGTGAAGGGTCCAGGGACGCTGATACGCAGTATTTT.

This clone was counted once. The CDR3 DNA reads TGTGCCAGCAGATACCCGGGACAGGGTTCCGAAGCTTTCTTT. Protein product: CASRYPGQGSEAFF. The chain uses TRBV28 and TRBJ1-1; 9 nucleotides match TRBD1. CDR3 length: 14 residues. The V and J ends lost 6 bases and 8 bases, in that order; junction bases with no gene match: 10. Germline V lookup: CDR1 MDHEN, CDR2 SYDVKM.

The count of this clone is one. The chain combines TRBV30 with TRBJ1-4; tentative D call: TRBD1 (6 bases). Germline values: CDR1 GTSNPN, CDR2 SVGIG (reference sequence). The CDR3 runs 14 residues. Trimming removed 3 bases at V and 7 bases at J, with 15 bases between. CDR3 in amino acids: CAWRAGGGIEKLFF. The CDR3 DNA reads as TGTGCCTGGAGGGCAGGTGGGGGCATTGAAAAACTGTTTTTT.

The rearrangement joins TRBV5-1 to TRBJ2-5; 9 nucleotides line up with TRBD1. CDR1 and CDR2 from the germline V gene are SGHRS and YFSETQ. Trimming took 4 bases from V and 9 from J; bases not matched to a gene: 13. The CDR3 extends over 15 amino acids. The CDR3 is CASSLTGTGIQAQYF. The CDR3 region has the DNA TGCGCCAGCAGCCTAACCGGGACAGGGATTCAAGCCCAGTACTTC.

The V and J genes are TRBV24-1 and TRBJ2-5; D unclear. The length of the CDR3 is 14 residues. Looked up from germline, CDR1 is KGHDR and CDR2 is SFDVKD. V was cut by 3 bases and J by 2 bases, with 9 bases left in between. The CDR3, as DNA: TGTGCCACCAGTGATCAACTTCGACAAGAGACCCAGTACTTC. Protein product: CATSDQLRQETQYF.

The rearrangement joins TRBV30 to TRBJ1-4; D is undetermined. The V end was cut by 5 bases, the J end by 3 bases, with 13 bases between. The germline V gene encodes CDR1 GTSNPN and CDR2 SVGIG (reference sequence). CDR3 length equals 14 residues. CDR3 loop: CAWGTQTPNEKLFF. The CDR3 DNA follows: TGTGCCTGGGGAACCCAAACCCCTAATGAAAAACTGTTTTTT.

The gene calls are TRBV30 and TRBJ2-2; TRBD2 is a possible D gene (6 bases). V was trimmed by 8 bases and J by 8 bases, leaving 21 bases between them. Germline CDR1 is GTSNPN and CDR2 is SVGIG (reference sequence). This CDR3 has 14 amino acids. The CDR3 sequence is CARGSGLRYGELFF. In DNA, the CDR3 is TGTGCCAGAGGGAGCGGGCTGCGTTATGGGGAGCTGTTTTTT. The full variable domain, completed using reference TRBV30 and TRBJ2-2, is SQTIHQWPATLVQPVGSPLSLECTVEGTSNPNLYWYRQAAGRGLQLLFYSVGIGQISSEVPQNLSASRPQDRQFILSSKKLLLSDSGFYLCARGSGLRYGELFFGEGSRLTVL.

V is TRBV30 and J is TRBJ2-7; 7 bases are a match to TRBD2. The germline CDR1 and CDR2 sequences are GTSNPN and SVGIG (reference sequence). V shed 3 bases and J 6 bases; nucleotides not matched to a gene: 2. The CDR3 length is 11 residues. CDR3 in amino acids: CAWSWGGEQYF. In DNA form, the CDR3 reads TGTGCCTGGAGCTGGGGGGGCGAGCAGTACTTC.

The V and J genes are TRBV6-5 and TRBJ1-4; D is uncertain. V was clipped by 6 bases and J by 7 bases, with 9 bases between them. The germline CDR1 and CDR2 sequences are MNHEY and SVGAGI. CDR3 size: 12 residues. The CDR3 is CASSPSSEKLFF. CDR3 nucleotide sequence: TGTGCCAGCAGCCCCTCGAGTGAAAAACTGTTTTTT.

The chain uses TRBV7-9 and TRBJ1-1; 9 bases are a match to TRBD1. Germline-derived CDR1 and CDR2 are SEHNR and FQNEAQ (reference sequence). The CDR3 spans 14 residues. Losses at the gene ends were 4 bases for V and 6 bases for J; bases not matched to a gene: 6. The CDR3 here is CASSYEQGASEAFF. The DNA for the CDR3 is TGTGCCAGCAGCTACGAACAGGGGGCTTCTGAAGCTTTCTTT. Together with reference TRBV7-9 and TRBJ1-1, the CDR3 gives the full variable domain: DTGVSQNPRHKITKRGQNVTFRCDPISEHNRLYWYRQTLGQGPEFLTYFQNEAQLEKSRLLSDRFSAERPKGSFSTLEIQRTEQGDSAMYLCASSYEQGASEAFFGQGTRLTVV.

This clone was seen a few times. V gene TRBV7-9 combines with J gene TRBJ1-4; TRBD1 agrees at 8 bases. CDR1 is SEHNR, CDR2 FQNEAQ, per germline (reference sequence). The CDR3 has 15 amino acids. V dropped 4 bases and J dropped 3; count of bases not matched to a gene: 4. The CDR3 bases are TGTGCCAGCAGCTCCGGACAGGGAGCTAATGAAAAACTGTTTTTT. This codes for CASSSGQGANEKLFF.

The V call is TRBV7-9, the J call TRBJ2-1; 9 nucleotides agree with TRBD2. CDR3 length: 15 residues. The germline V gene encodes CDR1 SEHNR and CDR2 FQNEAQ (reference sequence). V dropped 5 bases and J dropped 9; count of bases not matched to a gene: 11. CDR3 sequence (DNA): TGTGCCAGCAGCCCCCCCGGGACTAGCCTCGGTGAGCAGTTCTTC. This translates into CASSPPGTSLGEQFF.

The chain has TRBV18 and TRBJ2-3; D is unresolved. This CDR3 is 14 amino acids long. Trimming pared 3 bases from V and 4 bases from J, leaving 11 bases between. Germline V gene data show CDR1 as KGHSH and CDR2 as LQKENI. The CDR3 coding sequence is TGTGCCAGCTCACCTACATTGCAGGCAGATACGCAGTATTTT. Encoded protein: CASSPTLQADTQYF.

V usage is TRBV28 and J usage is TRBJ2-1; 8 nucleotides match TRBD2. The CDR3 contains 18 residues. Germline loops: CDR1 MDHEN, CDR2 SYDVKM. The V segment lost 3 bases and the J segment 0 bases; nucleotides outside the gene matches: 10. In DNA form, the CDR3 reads TGTGCCAGCAGTTTCGATCTAGCGGGTCTGAGCTCCTACAATGAGCAGTTCTTC. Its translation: CASSFDLAGLSSYNEQFF.

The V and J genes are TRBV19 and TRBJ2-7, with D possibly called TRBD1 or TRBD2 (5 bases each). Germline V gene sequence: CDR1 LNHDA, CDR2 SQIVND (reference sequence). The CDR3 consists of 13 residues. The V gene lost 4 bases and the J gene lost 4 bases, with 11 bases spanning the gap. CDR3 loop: CASSKGSGYEQYF. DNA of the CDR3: TGTGCCAGTAGTAAGGGGAGCGGATACGAGCAGTACTTC. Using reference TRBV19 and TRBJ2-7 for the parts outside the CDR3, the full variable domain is DGGITQSPKYLFRKEGQNVTLSCEQNLNHDAMYWYRQDPGQGLRLIYYSQIVNDFQKGDIAEGYSVSREKKESFPLTVTSAQKNPTAFYLCASSKGSGYEQYFGPGTRLTVT.

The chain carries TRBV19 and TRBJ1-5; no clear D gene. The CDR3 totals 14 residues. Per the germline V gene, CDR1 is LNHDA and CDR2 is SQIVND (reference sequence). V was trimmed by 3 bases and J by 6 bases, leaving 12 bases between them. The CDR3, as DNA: TGTGCCAGTAGTATCACCCCCCCCAGTCAGCCCCAGCATTTT. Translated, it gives CASSITPPSQPQHF.

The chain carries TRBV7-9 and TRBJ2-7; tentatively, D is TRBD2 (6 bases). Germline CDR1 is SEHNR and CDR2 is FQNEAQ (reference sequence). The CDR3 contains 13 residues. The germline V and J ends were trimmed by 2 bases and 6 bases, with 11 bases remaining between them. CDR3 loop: CASSLLDGGEQYF. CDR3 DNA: TGTGCCAGCAGCTTATTGGACGGGGGCGAGCAGTACTTC.

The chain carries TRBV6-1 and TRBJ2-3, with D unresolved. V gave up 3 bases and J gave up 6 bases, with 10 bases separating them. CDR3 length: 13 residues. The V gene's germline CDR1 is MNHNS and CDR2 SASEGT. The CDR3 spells CASSDPTRDTQYF. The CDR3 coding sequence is TGTGCCAGCAGTGACCCAACACGGGATACGCAGTATTTT.

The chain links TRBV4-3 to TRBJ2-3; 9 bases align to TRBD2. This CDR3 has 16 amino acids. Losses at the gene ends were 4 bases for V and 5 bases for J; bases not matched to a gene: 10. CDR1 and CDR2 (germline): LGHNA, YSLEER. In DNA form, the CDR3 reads TGCGCCAGCAGCCTTCTCGGGACTAGCCTTGGAGATACGCAGTATTTT. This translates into CASSLLGTSLGDTQYF.

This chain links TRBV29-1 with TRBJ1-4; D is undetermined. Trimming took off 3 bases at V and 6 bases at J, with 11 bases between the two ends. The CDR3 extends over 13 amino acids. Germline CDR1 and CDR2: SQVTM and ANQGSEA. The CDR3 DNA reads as TGCAGCGTTGAGGACCGATGGGATGAAAAACTGTTTTTT. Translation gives CSVEDRWDEKLFF.

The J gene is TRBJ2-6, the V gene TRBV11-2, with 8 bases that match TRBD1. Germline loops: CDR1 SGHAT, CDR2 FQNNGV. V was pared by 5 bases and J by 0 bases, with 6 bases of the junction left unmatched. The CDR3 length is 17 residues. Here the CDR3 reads CASSLTGASSGANVLTF. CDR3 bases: TGTGCCAGCAGCCTGACAGGGGCAAGCTCTGGGGCCAACGTCCTGACTTTC.

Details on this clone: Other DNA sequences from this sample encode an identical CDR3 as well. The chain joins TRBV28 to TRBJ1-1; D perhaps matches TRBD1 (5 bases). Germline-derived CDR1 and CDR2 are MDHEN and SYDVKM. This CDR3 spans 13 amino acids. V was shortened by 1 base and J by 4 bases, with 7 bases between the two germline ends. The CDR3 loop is CASSLSGGTEAFF. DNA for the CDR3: TGTGCCAGCAGTTTATCTGGGGGCACTGAAGCTTTCTTT.

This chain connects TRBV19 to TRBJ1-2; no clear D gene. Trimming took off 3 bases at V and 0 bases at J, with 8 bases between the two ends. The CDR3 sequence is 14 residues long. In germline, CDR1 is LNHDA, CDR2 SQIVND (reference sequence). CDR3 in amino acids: CASSIAGSNYGYTF. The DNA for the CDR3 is TGTGCCAGTAGTATTGCCGGATCTAACTATGGCTACACCTTC.

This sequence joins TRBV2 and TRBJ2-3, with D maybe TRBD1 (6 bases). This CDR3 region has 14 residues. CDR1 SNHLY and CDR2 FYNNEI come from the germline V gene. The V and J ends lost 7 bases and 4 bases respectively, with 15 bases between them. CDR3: CASNQGRGADTQYF. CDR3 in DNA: TGTGCCAGCAATCAGGGGCGAGGGGCAGATACGCAGTATTTT.

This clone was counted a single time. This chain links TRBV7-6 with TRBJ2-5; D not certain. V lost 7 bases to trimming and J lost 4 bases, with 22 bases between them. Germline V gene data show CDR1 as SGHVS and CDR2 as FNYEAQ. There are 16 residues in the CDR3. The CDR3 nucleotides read TGTGCCAGCATTGTCGGCAACGTCCTAAGAGGAGAGACCCAGTACTTC. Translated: CASIVGNVLRGETQYF. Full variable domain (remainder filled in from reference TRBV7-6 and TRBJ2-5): GAGVSQSPRYKVTKRGQDVALRCDPISGHVSLYWYRQALGQGPEFLTYFNYEAQQDKSGLPNDRFSAERPEGSISTLTIQRTEQRDSAMYRCASIVGNVLRGETQYFGPGTRLLVL.

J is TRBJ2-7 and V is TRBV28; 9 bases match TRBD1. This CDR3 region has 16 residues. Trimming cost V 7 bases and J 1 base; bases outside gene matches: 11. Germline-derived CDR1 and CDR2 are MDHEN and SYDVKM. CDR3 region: CASTLGGTGSSYEQYF. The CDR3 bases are TGTGCCAGCACCCTGGGGGGGACAGGGTCGTCCTACGAGCAGTACTTC.

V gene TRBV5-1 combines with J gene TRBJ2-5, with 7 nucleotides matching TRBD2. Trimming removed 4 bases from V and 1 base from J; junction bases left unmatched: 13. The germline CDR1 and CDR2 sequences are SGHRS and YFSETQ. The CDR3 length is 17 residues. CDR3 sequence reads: CASSPKHGGSPQETQYF. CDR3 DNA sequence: TGCGCCAGCAGCCCCAAGCATGGCGGGAGCCCCCAAGAGACCCAGTACTTC.